Listed below are T cell receptor beta chains from one sample, sequenced in a study of T-cell reconstitution after alpha-beta-depleted transplantation in children. In TCRdb, the PCR reads were re-called with MiXCR into one record per CDR3 protein. Here the sample spans 400,000 to 550,000 distinct CDR3 sequences, under 12% being singletons. Here the sequenced sample was PBMCs, taken before TCRalphabeta/CD19-depleted stem cell transplant. The receptor source for this set is a child aged 2 to 15 with inherited bone marrow failure, due to receive a stem cell transplant. Both conserved end residues are part of each CDR3. The D gene is left open where the match is weak. Only some rows state a clone size, as once, few, many or a class for expanded clones.

j_call v_call clone_size d_call cdr3_aa cdr3_nt
TRBJ1-3 TRBV30 many . CAWSGGSGNTIYF TGTGCCTGGAGTGGAGGGTCCGGAAACACCATATATTTT
TRBJ2-7 TRBV5-1 many . CASSFEAGEQYF TGCGCCAGCAGCTTCGAAGCGGGCGAGCAGTACTTC
TRBJ2-1 TRBV7-9 many . CASSLGRREQFF TGTGCCAGCAGCTTAGGCCGGAGAGAGCAGTTCTTC
TRBJ2-7 TRBV4-3 many TRBD1 CASSQQGQGSYEQYF TGCGCCAGCAGCCAACAGGGACAGGGCTCCTACGAGCAGTACTTC
TRBJ2-5 TRBV7-9 many . CASSFSSYQETQYF TGTGCCAGCAGCTTCTCTAGTTACCAAGAGACCCAGTACTTC
TRBJ1-4 TRBV4-3 many TRBD1 CASSQGNWDRGLFF TGCGCCAGCAGCCAAGGAAATTGGGACAGGGGACTGTTTTTT
TRBJ2-1 TRBV4-3 many . CASSQDMAVYNEQFF TGCGCCAGCAGCCAAGACATGGCGGTCTACAATGAGCAGTTCTTC
TRBJ2-5 TRBV5-5 few . CASGLGTRQETQYF TGTGCCAGCGGTCTTGGGACAAGACAAGAGACCCAGTACTTC
TRBJ2-3 TRBV15 many . CATSRDELVGPDTQYF TGTGCCACCAGCAGAGATGAACTAGTCGGGCCAGATACGCAGTATTTT
TRBJ2-2 TRBV20-1 . . CSARDSALPAGELFF TGCAGTGCTAGAGATTCTGCCCTGCCGGCCGGGGAGCTGTTTTTT
TRBJ2-2 TRBV5-1 many . CASSTHAEGGGTGELFF TGCGCCAGCAGCACCCACGCGGAGGGAGGTGGCACCGGGGAGCTGTTTTTT
TRBJ2-7 TRBV20-1 many TRBD1 CSARDRGTEEQYF TGCAGTGCTAGGGACAGGGGAACGGAAGAGCAGTACTTC
TRBJ1-5 TRBV12-3/TRBV12-4 . TRBD1 CASGTDREGQPQHF TGTGCCAGCGGGACCGACAGGGAAGGACAGCCCCAGCATTTT
TRBJ2-5 TRBV7-9 few . CASSLDREGQYF TGTGCCAGCAGCTTAGACAGGGAAGGACAGTACTTC
TRBJ2-3 TRBV7-9 many . CASSERGLDTQYF TGTGCCAGCTCTGAGAGGGGATTAGATACGCAGTATTTT
TRBJ2-6 TRBV27 many . CASSLGGAYGANVLTF TGTGCCAGCAGTTTAGGCGGGGCTTATGGGGCCAACGTCCTGACTTTC
TRBJ2-1 TRBV20-1 few TRBD2 CSARAGLAGNNEQFF TGCAGTGCTAGAGCGGGACTAGCGGGGAACAATGAGCAGTTCTTC
TRBJ1-2 TRBV7-2 many TRBD1 CASSLVGTGVNGYTF TGTGCCAGCAGCTTAGTAGGGACAGGGGTAAATGGCTACACCTTC
TRBJ2-6 TRBV7-8 . . CASDREGFSGANVLTF TGTGCCAGTGACAGGGAGGGGTTCTCTGGGGCCAACGTCCTGACTTTC
TRBJ2-1 TRBV15 many . CATSRVGNEQFF TGTGCCACCAGCAGAGTAGGCAATGAGCAGTTCTTC
TRBJ1-5 TRBV18 few TRBD1 CASSRTGPQPQHF TGTGCCAGCTCACGGACAGGTCCGCAGCCCCAGCATTTT
TRBJ2-2 TRBV12-3/TRBV12-4 . TRBD1 CASRNTGATNTGELFF TGTGCCAGCAGAAACACAGGGGCCACGAACACCGGGGAGCTGTTTTTT